Below, one T cell receptor beta chain is given with its context. The antigen remains undetermined. These data belong to a study of T cells in Graves' hyperthyroidism and ophthalmopathy. Reasons for excluding patients were uncontrolled infection, other autoimmune disease, pregnancy or lactation. Amplification yielded TCR beta CDR3 regions, with RNA transcripts as the source. With the HTBI primer set, the TCR CDR3 went through a first round of RT-PCR. TCRdb re-called the multiplex PCR reads through MiXCR, storing one row per CDR3 protein. The sample lists around 200,000 distinct CDR3 sequences, over 15% occurring once. Whole-study results and caveats: Ophthalmopathy could be told apart from stable hyperthyroidism with a 13 V-J model.

Germline V gene lookup returns CDR1 SGHTA and CDR2 FQGTGA. Deletions cut 2 bases from V and 5 bases from J, with 9 bases between. This CDR3 has 13 amino acids. The TCR originated in a woman between 45 and 60 years old with Graves' hyperthyroidism. The chain recombines TRBV7-3 with TRBJ2-5; the D is unclear. The sequenced sample was blood. The chain's CDR3 is CASSLGWAETQYF. The DNA for the CDR3 is TGTGCCAGCAGCTTAGGGTGGGCGGAGACCCAGTACTTC.